Shown below are 13 T cell receptor beta chains from a single sample sequenced in a study of T cell changes during pregnancy in multiple sclerosis. The protocol was immunoSEQ multiplex PCR, while the TCRdb copy is restricted to in-frame clones and leaves out a portion. The sample contains approximately 66,000 clones, 85% to 95% of which appear only once. Sequenced material: peripheral blood, taken in the third trimester of pregnancy. These receptors all come from a female donor in good health, enrolled as a control in a pregnancy study.

This clone showed up just a few times. The gene calls are TRBV7-6 and TRBJ1-5, with TRBD1 as a possible D gene (5 bases). Between the trimmed V and J ends, which lost 9 bases and 5 bases, there was a span of 8 bases. This CDR3 comprises 11 residues. Germline CDR1 and CDR2: SGHVS and FNYEAQ. This CDR3 reads CARKGYQPQHF. Here the CDR3 DNA reads TGTGCCAGAAAGGGGTATCAGCCCCAGCATTTT.

V gene TRBV4-1 combines with J gene TRBJ1-2; perhaps TRBD1 as D (6 bases). V was pared by 0 bases and J by 1 base, with 15 bases between. This CDR3 has 17 amino acids. Germline-derived CDR1 and CDR2 are MGHRA and YSYEKL. Written as DNA, the CDR3 is TGCGCCAGCAGCCAAGATCCCCGGGACATCTTTAACTATGGCTACACCTTC. It encodes CASSQDPRDIFNYGYTF.

This chain joins TRBV9 and TRBJ2-2, with D possibly matching TRBD2 (6 bases). Germline V CDR1 and CDR2: SGDLS, YYNGEE. This CDR3 is built from 12 residues. Trimming pared 4 bases from V and 9 bases from J, leaving 10 bases between. This CDR3 is CASSPGAWELFF. CDR3 sequence (DNA): TGTGCCAGCAGCCCGGGAGCTTGGGAGCTGTTTTTT.

The J gene is TRBJ2-7, the V gene TRBV14; D is possibly TRBD1 (6 bases). Germline V gene data show CDR1 as SGHDN and CDR2 as FVKESK. The CDR3 sequence is 16 residues long. Trimming pared 4 bases from V and 5 bases from J, leaving 21 bases between. The CDR3, as DNA: TGTGCCAGCAGCCTCCATTTACAGGGTTTTCGCCACGAGCAGTACTTC. As protein: CASSLHLQGFRHEQYF.

The chain employs TRBV11-2 and TRBJ1-2; a possible D gene is TRBD1 (6 bases). This CDR3 spans 13 amino acids. Trimming took 6 bases from V and 7 from J, leaving 15 bases between them. Germline V gene data show CDR1 as SGHAT and CDR2 as FQNNGV. CDR3 sequence: CASRPNRDFGYTF. In DNA form, the CDR3 reads TGTGCCAGCAGACCCAACAGGGATTTTGGCTACACCTTC.

This clone was seen a handful of times. V is TRBV28 and J is TRBJ2-7; a weak D match, TRBD2 (6 bases). V lost 6 bases, J lost 3 bases, and 9 bases lay in between. Germline CDR1 MDHEN, CDR2 SYDVKM. This CDR3 has 12 residues. Written as DNA, the CDR3 is TGTGCCAGCAGGACTAGTTTCTACGAGCAGTACTTC. As protein: CASRTSFYEQYF.

V usage is TRBV5-4 and J usage is TRBJ1-1, with 9 bases lining up with TRBD1. Germline V gene sequence: CDR1 SGHNT, CDR2 YYREEE (reference sequence). CDR3 length: 15 residues. The V segment lost 8 bases and the J segment 7 bases; nucleotides outside the gene matches: 15. The CDR3 bases are TGTGCCAGTACCTCCGGCTCCCGGACAGGGGATGAAGCTTTCTTT. It codes for CASTSGSRTGDEAFF. The full variable domain, completed using reference TRBV5-4 and TRBJ1-1, is ETGVTQSPTHLIKTRGQQVTLRCSSQSGHNTVSWYQQALGQGPQFIFQYYREEENGRGNFPPRFSGLQFPNYSSELNVNALELDDSALYLCASTSGSRTGDEAFFGQGTRLTVV.

This clone has a single count. The chain uses TRBV16 and TRBJ2-1; 12 bases match TRBD2. Trimming cost V 2 bases and J 5 bases; bases outside gene matches: 4. The CDR3 spans 16 residues. CDR1 KGHSY and CDR2 FQNENV come from the germline V gene. CDR3 region: CASSQPLAGGNNEQFF. In DNA form, the CDR3 reads TGTGCCAGCAGCCAACCGCTAGCGGGGGGGAACAATGAGCAGTTCTTC. The full variable domain, its missing parts supplied by reference TRBV16 and TRBJ2-1, is GEEVAQTPKHLVRGEGQKAKLYCAPIKGHSYVFWYQQVLKNEFKFLISFQNENVFDETGMPKERFSAKCLPNSPCSLEIQATKLEDSAVYFCASSQPLAGGNNEQFFGPGTRLTVL.

The rearrangement joins TRBV29-1 to TRBJ2-3; a possible D gene is TRBD2 (6 bases). V lost 2 bases and J lost 1, with 10 bases in between. The V gene's germline CDR1 is SQVTM and CDR2 ANQGSEA. The CDR3 consists of 14 residues. CDR3 sequence reads: CSVEREFGTDTQYF. In DNA, the CDR3 is TGCAGCGTTGAACGGGAGTTCGGCACAGATACGCAGTATTTT.

The rearrangement uses TRBV7-9 and TRBJ2-1; 9 bases fit TRBD2. The germline CDR1 and CDR2 sequences are SEHNR and FQNEAQ (reference sequence). The CDR3 contains 18 residues. After removal of 2 bases from V and 5 bases from J, the junction contained 13 bases not matched to a gene. The CDR3 protein is CASSLQVTLTSGNNEQFF. CDR3 nucleotides: TGTGCCAGCAGCTTACAGGTGACCCTGACTAGCGGTAACAATGAGCAGTTCTTC.

The chain has TRBV7-3 and TRBJ2-5, with D perhaps matching TRBD2 (6 bases). Germline V gene sequence: CDR1 SGHTA, CDR2 FQGTGA. V lost 1 base and J 7 bases, leaving 10 bases between the germline ends. CDR3 size: 13 residues. The DNA of the CDR3 is TGTGCCAGCAGCTTAAAGAACGGGGGGACCCAGTACTTC. Translated: CASSLKNGGTQYF.

This chain connects TRBV7-9 to TRBJ2-1, with a weak D call TRBD1 (6 bases). Germline loops: CDR1 SEHNR, CDR2 FQNEAQ (reference sequence). Trimming stripped 3 bases from V and 8 bases from J, with 17 bases between. The CDR3 runs 15 residues. The CDR3 is CASSFDRRDGDEQFF. CDR3 bases: TGTGCCAGCAGCTTCGACAGGCGTGACGGCGATGAGCAGTTCTTC.

This chain links TRBV7-2 with TRBJ2-3; D not resolved. CDR1 is SGHTA and CDR2 is FQGNSA in the germline V gene. The CDR3 loop spans 17 amino acids. With 1 base removed from V and 1 base from J, the gap between germline ends came to 15 bases. CDR3 nucleotides: TGTGCCAGCAGCTTAGTACCCCCGGGTTCGCGCACAGATACGCAGTATTTT. Its protein is CASSLVPPGSRTDTQYF.